A selection of T cell receptor beta chains follows, all from one sample in a study of T cells after posttransplantation cyclophosphamide. Method: immunoSEQ multiplex PCR; TCRdb's copy keeps in-frame clones and lacks some. The data hold roughly 20,000 clones, with 65% to 90% observed a single time. The sample here was PBMCs, taken about 400 days after allogeneic stem cell transplant with calcineurin inhibitor and methotrexate. The receptors were sampled from a female patient between 30 and 39 years old who received an allogeneic stem cell transplant from an unrelated donor, was CMV-positive, and had acute and chronic GVHD. Some T cells may arise from the graft donor. Each CDR3 is given with its conserved first and last residue.

>18|TRBV9|TRBJ1-2
CASSENWGTGESNYGYTF
>15|TRBV7-8|TRBJ2-3
CASSLMDLHTDTQYF
>16|TRBV5-1|TRBJ2-5
CASSFGAGGGQETQYF
>14|TRBV7-9|TRBJ1-1
CASSQGISRTEAFF
>15|TRBV9|TRBJ1-5
CASSPQDTINQPQHF
>15|TRBV5-4|TRBJ2-1
CASTTGGGSYNEQFF
>13|TRBV2|TRBJ2-3
CASQRRGPDTQYF
>15|TRBV9|TRBJ1-2
CASSVQAGVNYGYTF
>16|TRBV27|TRBJ2-3
CASSFRPAGGTDTQYF
>14|TRBV19|TRBJ1-3
CASRSNGPGDTIYF
>16|TRBV11-2|.
CASSLRRGGVFAEQYF
>18|TRBV10-3|TRBJ2-1
CAMTAGTSGGLTYNEQFF
>14|TRBV5-1|TRBJ2-3
CASSPERPTDTQYF
>14|TRBV6-6|TRBJ1-1
CASIQDSVNTEAFF
>12|TRBV5-6|TRBJ2-3
CASSLDLDTQYF
>16|TRBV10-1|TRBJ1-1
CASSGGGQRGNTEAFF
>13|TRBV5-4|TRBJ2-7
CASSLESSYEQYF
>16|TRBV10-1|TRBJ2-1
CASSDPAAGSYNEQFF
>18|TRBV4-3|TRBJ2-3
CASSQARTSGVYTDTQYF
>16|TRBV6-5|TRBJ2-1
CASSFSSGSSYNEQFF
>15|TRBV30|TRBJ1-5
CAWSISTGSNQPQHF
>15|TRBV19|TRBJ2-4
CASRGYTEAKNIQYF
>12|TRBV18|TRBJ2-3
CASSPSGDTQYF
>16|TRBV10-2|TRBJ1-5
CATASIGTGFGQPQHF
>18|TRBV5-6|TRBJ1-2
CATGTGSSGFGANYGYTF
>17|TRBV19|TRBJ2-7
CASSINGGGPPPYEQYF
>13|TRBV18|TRBJ2-3
CASSPRGGDTQYF
>14|TRBV15|TRBJ2-3
CATKRAGVTDTQYF
>15|TRBV18|TRBJ2-7
CASSQGQGSSYEQYF
>14|TRBV28|TRBJ1-4
CASSPTDRVEKLFF
>13|TRBV4-1|TRBJ2-3
CASSHPRTDTQYF
>14|TRBV6-6|TRBJ1-6
CASTFQGANSPLHF
>16|TRBV7-3|TRBJ2-1
CASSLMAGGSYNEQFF
>15|TRBV28|TRBJ2-1
CASSLSVLFANEQFF
>13|TRBV6-1|TRBJ2-7
CASGHRNSYEQYF
>15|TRBV15|TRBJ2-1
CATRRTGVAYNEQFF
>16|TRBV4-1|TRBJ2-7
CASSRNRGLQSYEQYF
>14|TRBV11-2|TRBJ2-5
CASSYTTGEETQYF
>14|TRBV5-1|TRBJ2-5
CASSLGTTKETQYF
>15|TRBV5-6|TRBJ2-7
CASSPLGGDRGEQYF
>13|TRBV6-5|TRBJ1-2
CASSTPTLVGYTF
>13|TRBV27|TRBJ1-1
CASSGQGHTEAFF
>13|TRBV27|TRBJ2-7
CASSTGQIYEQYF
>14|TRBV5-1|TRBJ2-1
CASTVAGPGVEQFF
>14|TRBV2|TRBJ1-5
CASSEWQGRQPQHF
>13|TRBV18|TRBJ2-3
CASSRGLADTQYF
>16|TRBV5-1|TRBJ2-1
CASSSRTSGGDNEQFF
>15|TRBV11-2|TRBJ1-4
CASSPVAGLIEKLFF
>13|TRBV18|TRBJ2-7
CASSPPSQGEQYF
>13|TRBV18|TRBJ1-4
CASSPRANEKLFF
>14|TRBV6-5|TRBJ2-7
CASRRGGIPYEQYF
>13|TRBV13|TRBJ1-3
CAILGGPGNTIYF
>15|TRBV18|TRBJ2-5
CASSPQETASETQYF
>16|TRBV5-4|TRBJ2-3
CASSQRLAGSTDTQYF
>15|TRBV28|TRBJ1-3
CASRLSGFSGNTIYF
>14|TRBV7-2|TRBJ2-5
CASSFGGAKETQYF
>12|TRBV7-9|TRBJ1-1
CASSLRSVEAFF
>11|TRBV30|TRBJ1-2
CAGRWRAGYTF
>17|TRBV25-1|TRBJ1-1
CASSVPGEGRRSTEAFF